This T cell receptor (beta chain) was captured in a study of shared clonotypes between healthy human individuals (dated by TCRdb to the early 2020s). About the study as a whole: A couple of women and a few men aged 18 to 49 years were included in the cohort. To increase sequencing depth and limit assay-specific biases, TCR repertoire library preparation and sequencing were carried out by different laboratories using diverse techniques. To estimate repertoire size and how much clonotypes are shared between individuals, the study performed deep sequencing of blood TCR repertoires from about 5 healthy adults. Between about 0.8 and 9 billion PBMCs per donor were obtained by leukapheresis. Per donor, three plates each were used for CD4 naive and CD4 memory, two for CD8 naive, and one for CD8 memory. Overall study results and their limits: Naive subsets generally had larger estimated clonotype richness than memory subsets. Sampling was limited to blood, and TCR repertoires in tissue likely differ from TCR repertoires in blood. Higher generation probabilities were observed for clonotypes shared by all four sorted-subset donors than for non-shared clonotypes. The genetic and exposure-history diversity represented was limited by the small number of donors. Pairwise subsampling led to the expectation that sequencing depth would affect the degree of clonotype sharing among donors. Even with the large sequencing depth, rarefaction of the sorted-subset datasets indicated that sequencing was incomplete. When a few donors were compared, the shared fraction of clonotypes was about 5.5% for naive CD4, approximately 3.5% for naive CD8, 2% to 2.5% for memory CD4, and less than 0.45% for memory CD8.

Healthy HIV-negative adults with no recently reported acute infections or vaccinations were included as donors. Every donor was a Caucasian adult living in Nashville, Tennessee, USA. CD4+ T cells were enriched through magnetic negative selection, after which naive cells were positively selected on CD45RA and the remaining negative fraction served as the memory subset. After blood collection by leukapheresis, PBMCs were isolated using Ficoll-Histopaque density gradient centrifugation and then cryopreserved in the vapor phase of liquid nitrogen. Analytical flow cytometry was used to check the purity and quantity of every magnetically sorted T cell population. Each sorted fraction had its genomic DNA isolated and then quantified by UV absorbance on a Nanodrop 2000c. Using the deep immunoSEQ assay, multiplex PCR amplified TCR CDR3 regions from genomic DNA. Extracted genomic DNA from each cell subset was distributed evenly across all wells of several immunoSEQ 96-well plates, and each plate was treated as a replicate. For sorted subsets, about 200 ng genomic DNA, equal to tens of thousands of T cell genomes, was loaded into each replicate PCR. The purified libraries were quantified using a Qubit 3.0 fluorometer, sized with a Bioanalyzer 2100, and then quantified again using the KAPA Library Quantification kit. A separate single-read 150-cycle Illumina NextSeq 550 flow cell was used to sequence each immunoSEQ 96-well plate. The published analysis was carried out like this. The immunoSEQ output contained only junctional sequences without quality scores, so filtering could not match that applied to full-length reads. Sequences were annotated with PyIR, a Python wrapper for IgBLAST v1.9, and V/J genes and CDR3 were assigned using IMGT germline references. Reads were removed for weak V/J assignments (E-value above 1e-6), missing CDR3, stop codons, out-of-frame junctions, or ambiguous translated residues. A V3J clonotype was defined by an identical inferred V gene, J gene, and CDR3 amino acid sequence. To compute the percentage overlap between repertoires, the number of shared unique clonotypes was divided by the size of the smaller repertoire. Richness of each repertoire was evaluated using RTK rarefaction, the Chao1 estimator, and Recon v2.1 estimates of unobserved clonotypes. Generation probabilities were computed with OLGA for all TCRbeta clonotypes obtained by the gDNA method from a few donors. TCRdb stores this immuneACCESS table with in-frame sequences only. Part of the clones is absent; in the studies checked, under half of the shortfall reflects unresolved V genes, and no reason is known for the rest. V, J and clone size reflect that table, while D and trimming were determined from the DNA. This sample holds about a million clones; 76% were observed only once. The ten largest clones take up about 1.5% of the sample.

In regard to this clone: What antigen it recognizes has not been identified. Base qualities are missing; no much larger clone stands one base away.

The sequencing input was memory CD4+ T cells sorted from blood. The cell subset or site label here, explained by the study, means: CD45RA-negative fraction. This clonotype originated in a man younger than 35 in good health.

The bases read TGTGCCAGCAGTGGGGGGGCTAACACCGGGGAGCTGTTTTTT. It is translated as CASSGGANTGELFF. The chain uses TRBV25-1 and TRBJ2-2; the D segment is perhaps TRBD1 or TRBD2, each sharing 6 matched bases. CDR1 and CDR2, looked up from the germline V gene, are MGHDK and SYGVNS. V loses 4 bases, J loses 2 bases, and the germline ends lie 8 bases apart. The CDR3 covers 14 residues, taking in both the cysteine and the phenylalanine. Only the CDR3 DNA stays, 42 bases, in frame from base 1.